The rows below give T cell receptor beta chains drawn from one sample of a study of molecular identifiers for immune sequencing clone quantification. From the PCR reads, TCRdb called clonotypes with MiXCR, one entry per CDR3 protein. This sample carries about 320,000 distinct CDR3 sequences, over 20% of them seen once, and the ten largest clones take approximately 0.85%. Sequencing used naive CD8+ T cells from blood, with Jurkat cell RNA spiked in. All receptors derive from a human donor in good health. Some libraries in this study had Jurkat cell RNA spiked in. Both conserved end residues are part of each CDR3. The order of the fields is clone size, J gene, D gene, V gene, CDR3 length, CDR3 DNA, CDR3 protein. The D gene is left open where the match is weak. Rows may omit the clone size; those that give it use once, few, many or a size class.

many | TRBJ2-1 | NA | TRBV19 | 15 | TGTGCCAGTAGTATAGCCAGCTCATCCTACAATGAGCAGTTCTTC | CASSIASSSYNEQFF
NA | TRBJ2-3 | NA | TRBV20-1 | 14 | TGCAGTGCTAGGAGAGGGATTGTTACAGATACGCAGTATTTT | CSARRGIVTDTQYF
NA | TRBJ1-1 | TRBD1 | TRBV6-2/TRBV6-3 | 13 | TGTGCCAGCAGTTACCCGGACAGGGCAGAAGCTTTCTTT | CASSYPDRAEAFF
many | TRBJ1-5 | TRBD1 | TRBV5-5 | 16 | TGTGCCAGCAGCCTGACAGGGAGATATAGCAATCAGCCCCAGCATTTT | CASSLTGRYSNQPQHF
many | TRBJ1-5 | NA | TRBV4-1 | 16 | TGCGCCAGCAGCCAAGCCTTTCCAACGTTAAATCAGCCCCAGCATTTT | CASSQAFPTLNQPQHF
many | TRBJ1-1 | NA | TRBV29-1 | 11 | TGCAGCGTTATCGGGAACACTGAAGCTTTCTTT | CSVIGNTEAFF
many | TRBJ2-7 | NA | TRBV4-2 | 13 | TGTGCCAGCAGCCAATTCAGGGAAGACGAGCAGTACTTC | CASSQFREDEQYF
NA | TRBJ2-3 | NA | TRBV7-9 | 12 | TGTGCCAGCGGCTTACTACCAGATACGCAGTATTTT | CASGLLPDTQYF
many | TRBJ1-1 | TRBD1 | TRBV7-9 | 15 | TGTGCCAGCAGCCCTTCGACAGGGCGTGGCACTGAAGCTTTCTTT | CASSPSTGRGTEAFF
few | TRBJ1-1 | NA | TRBV6-6 | 14 | TGTGCCAGCAGTCGCGGGGGGGCCAACACTGAAGCTTTCTTT | CASSRGGANTEAFF
many | TRBJ1-1 | NA | TRBV13 | 17 | TGTGCCAGCAGCTCCCTCAGTGGGGGGGAGGTGAACACTGAAGCTTTCTTT | CASSSLSGGEVNTEAFF
NA | TRBJ2-7 | TRBD1 | TRBV11-2 | 15 | TGTGCCAGCAGCTCCCCTGGACAGGGGGCGTGGGAGCAGTACTTC | CASSSPGQGAWEQYF
many | TRBJ2-7 | TRBD1 | TRBV6-5 | 15 | TGTGCCAGCAGTTATTGGCCGGACAGGTCCTACGAGCAGTACTTC | CASSYWPDRSYEQYF
NA | TRBJ2-3 | NA | TRBV6-2/TRBV6-3 | 12 | TGTACCAGCAGTCTAGCGACAGATACGCAGTATTTT | CTSSLATDTQYF
many | TRBJ1-6 | NA | TRBV4-3 | 16 | TGCGCCAGCAGCCAAGATATGCGGGGGACAAATTCACCCCTCCACTTT | CASSQDMRGTNSPLHF
many | TRBJ1-5 | NA | TRBV27 | 14 | TGTGCCAGCAGTCCCCGTGGCGGGGCTCAGCCCCAGCATTTT | CASSPRGGAQPQHF
NA | TRBJ2-5 | TRBD1 | TRBV23-1 | 18 | TGCGCCAGCAGTCATAAAGCTCCGACAGGGGAGTACCTAGAGACCCAGTACTTC | CASSHKAPTGEYLETQYF
many | TRBJ2-7 | NA | TRBV20-1 | 14 | TGCAGTGCTAGAGACGGGGACCGCTACTACGAGCAGTACTTC | CSARDGDRYYEQYF
many | TRBJ2-5 | NA | TRBV7-2 | 14 | TGTGCCAGCAGCCCGCCAGCGTACCAAGAGACCCAGTACTTC | CASSPPAYQETQYF
many | TRBJ2-3 | NA | TRBV28 | 15 | TGTGCCAGCAGCCCTGATGCGGTGGGCACAGATACGCAGTATTTT | CASSPDAVGTDTQYF
many | TRBJ2-3 | TRBD2 | TRBV30 | 14 | TGTGCCTGGAGTGCCCCGGGACTAGCGGGGTCTGAGTATTTT | CAWSAPGLAGSEYF
NA | TRBJ2-3 | NA | TRBV4-2 | 12 | TGTGCCAGCAGCCCCGACGGGAATACGCAGTATTTT | CASSPDGNTQYF
many | TRBJ1-1 | NA | TRBV7-8 | 12 | TGTGCCAGCAGCCCAGGACGGACTGAAGCTTTCTTT | CASSPGRTEAFF
NA | TRBJ2-1 | TRBD2 | TRBV11-2 | 23 | TGTGCCAGCAGCTTCCCTACAGGGGGTATCTCTGATAGCGGGAGGGGAATAGGGAATGAGCAGTTCTTC | CASSFPTGGISDSGRGIGNEQFF
many | TRBJ1-1 | NA | TRBV30 | 11 | TGTGCCTGGAGCCATCAGGGGGAAGCTTTCTTT | CAWSHQGEAFF
NA | TRBJ2-3 | TRBD2 | TRBV6-2/TRBV6-3 | 16 | TGTGCCAGCAGCGATCCTAGCGGGACTAGCACAGATACGCAGTATTTT | CASSDPSGTSTDTQYF
NA | TRBJ2-7 | TRBD2 | TRBV12-3/TRBV12-4 | 14 | TGTGCCAGCAGACATAGCGGGAGGATTTACGAGCAGTACTTC | CASRHSGRIYEQYF
once | TRBJ1-5 | NA | TRBV7-9 | 21 | TGTGCCAGCAGCTTAGTACGGGGGACTAGCCGAACCAATCAATACACAGATACGCAGCATTTT | CASSLVRGTSRTNQYTDTQHF
few | TRBJ1-1 | NA | TRBV12-3/TRBV12-4 | 14 | TGTGCCAGCAGTTTCCGCCAGGAGAACACTGAAGCTTTCTTT | CASSFRQENTEAFF
many | TRBJ1-2 | NA | TRBV4-1 | 16 | TGCGCCAGCAGCCAAGTAGGCCCGTTAGCTAACTATGGCTACACCTTC | CASSQVGPLANYGYTF
few | TRBJ2-1 | TRBD1 | TRBV7-6 | 17 | TGTGCCAGCAGCCAGAGCCCGGGACAGGGCTCCTACAATGAGCAGTTCTTC | CASSQSPGQGSYNEQFF
few | TRBJ2-1 | TRBD1 | TRBV4-3 | 16 | TGCGCCAGCAGCCAAGATGGATTCCAGGGGGCGAATGAGCAGTTCTTC | CASSQDGFQGANEQFF
once | TRBJ2-1 | TRBD2 | TRBV20-1 | 18 | TGCAGTGCTAGAGATTTTAGCGGGAGGGAGGGCTCCTACAATGAGCAGCTCTTC | CSARDFSGREGSYNEQLF
NA | TRBJ2-3 | NA | TRBV12-3/TRBV12-4 | 15 | TGTGCCAGCAGTTTTGCTTCCGAGAGCACAGATACGCAGTATTTT | CASSFASESTDTQYF
many | TRBJ2-7 | TRBD1 | TRBV6-2/TRBV6-3 | 15 | TGTGCCAGCAGTCACACCGGGACAGGGGTGTACGAGCAGTACTTC | CASSHTGTGVYEQYF